This TCR beta chain stems from a study of blood T cells in healthy people across ages. The CDR3 is made up of 14 amino acids. V was clipped by 7 bases and J by 1 base, with 12 bases between them. The authors ran a second PCR of about 6 to 11 cycles using a sample-barcoded 5' primer and a J-beta primer mix. All cDNA molecules were each tagged by a template-switch adaptor with 12 random nucleotides. A minimum of 3 million CDR3-containing paired-end reads was obtained for each sample. Via MiXCR, TCRdb re-called the 5' RACE reads, giving one row per CDR3 protein. The data contain about 780,000 distinct CDR3 sequences, 62% of them singletons. Concerning this clonotype itself: Its matching antigen is unknown.

Study-level findings and limits: There were more naive CD4+ cells and higher diversity in long-lived donors than in aged donors.

The chain joins TRBV12-3 or TRBV12-4 to TRBJ2-3; D perhaps matches TRBD2 (5 bases). Sequencing used blood. This sequence was found in a man in his thirties or forties in good health. CDR3 nucleotide sequence: TGTGCCAGCACATCGAGGGCTGGCACAGATACGCAGTATTTT. It specifies CASTSRAGTDTQYF.